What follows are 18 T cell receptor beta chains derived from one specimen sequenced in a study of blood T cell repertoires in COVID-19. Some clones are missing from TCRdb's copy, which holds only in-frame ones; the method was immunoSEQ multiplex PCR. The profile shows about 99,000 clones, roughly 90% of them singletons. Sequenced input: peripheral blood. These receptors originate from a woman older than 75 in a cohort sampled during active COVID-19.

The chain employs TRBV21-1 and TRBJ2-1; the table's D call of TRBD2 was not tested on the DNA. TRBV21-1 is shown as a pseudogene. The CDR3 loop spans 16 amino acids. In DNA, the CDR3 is TGTGCCAGCAGCAAAGTGCGGGATAAGGGAACCAATGAGCAGTTCTTC. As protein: CASSKVRDKGTNEQFF.

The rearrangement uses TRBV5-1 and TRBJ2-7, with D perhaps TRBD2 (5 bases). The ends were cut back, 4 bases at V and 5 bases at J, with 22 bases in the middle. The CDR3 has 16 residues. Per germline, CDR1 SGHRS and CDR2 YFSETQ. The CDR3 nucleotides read TGCGCCAGCAGCCGAAACACCGGGATAAACGGGGACGAGCAGTACTTC. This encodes CASSRNTGINGDEQYF.

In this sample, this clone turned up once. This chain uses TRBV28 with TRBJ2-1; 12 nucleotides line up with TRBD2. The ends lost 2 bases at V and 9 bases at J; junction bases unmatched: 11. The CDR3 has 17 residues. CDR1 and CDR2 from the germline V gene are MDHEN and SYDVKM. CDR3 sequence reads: CASSLTYGLAGKAEQFF. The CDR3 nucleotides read TGTGCCAGCAGTTTAACCTATGGACTAGCGGGAAAGGCTGAGCAGTTCTTC.

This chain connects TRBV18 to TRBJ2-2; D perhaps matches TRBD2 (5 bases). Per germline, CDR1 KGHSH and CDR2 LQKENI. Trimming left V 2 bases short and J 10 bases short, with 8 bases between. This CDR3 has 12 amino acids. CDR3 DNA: TGTGCCAGCTCACCAGCGGGTGCGGAGCTGTTTTTT. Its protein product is CASSPAGAELFF.

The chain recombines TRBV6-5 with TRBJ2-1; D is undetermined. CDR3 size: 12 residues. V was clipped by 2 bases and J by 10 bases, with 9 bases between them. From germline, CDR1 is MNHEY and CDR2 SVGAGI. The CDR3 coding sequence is TGTGCCAGCAGTTACCCAGGTAACGAGCAGTTCTTC. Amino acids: CASSYPGNEQFF.

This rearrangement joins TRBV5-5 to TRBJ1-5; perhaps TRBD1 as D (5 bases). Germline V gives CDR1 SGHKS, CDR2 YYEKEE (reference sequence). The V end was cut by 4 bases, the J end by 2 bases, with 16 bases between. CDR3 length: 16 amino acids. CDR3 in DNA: TGTGCCAGCAGCCCGGACACTACATGGGGCAATCAGCCCCAGCATTTT. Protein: CASSPDTTWGNQPQHF.

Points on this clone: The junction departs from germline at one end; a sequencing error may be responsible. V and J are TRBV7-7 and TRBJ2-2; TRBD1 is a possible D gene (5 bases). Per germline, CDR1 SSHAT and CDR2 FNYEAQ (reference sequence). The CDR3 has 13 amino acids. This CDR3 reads CASSPQGAGELFF. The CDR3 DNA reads TGTGCTAGCAGCCCGCAGGGTGCCGGGGAGCTGTTTTTT.

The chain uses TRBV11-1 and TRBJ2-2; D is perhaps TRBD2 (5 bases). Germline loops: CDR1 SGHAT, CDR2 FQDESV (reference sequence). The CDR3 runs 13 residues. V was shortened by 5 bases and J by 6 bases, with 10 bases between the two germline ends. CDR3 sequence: CASSARRAGELFF. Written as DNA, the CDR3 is TGTGCCAGCAGCGCTAGGCGGGCCGGGGAGCTGTTTTTT. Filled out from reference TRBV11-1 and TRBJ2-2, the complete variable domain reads EAEVAQSPRYKITEKSQAVAFWCDPISGHATLYWYRQILGQGPELLVQFQDESVVDDSQLPKDRFSAERLKGVDSTLKIQPAELGDSAMYLCASSARRAGELFFGEGSRLTVL.

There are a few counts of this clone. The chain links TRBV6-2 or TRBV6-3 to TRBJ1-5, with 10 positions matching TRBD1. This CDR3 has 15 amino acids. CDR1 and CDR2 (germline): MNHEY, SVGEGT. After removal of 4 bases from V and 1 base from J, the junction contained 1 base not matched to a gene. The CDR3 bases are TGTGCCAGCAGTTGGGACAGGGGAAGCAATCAGCCCCAGCATTTT. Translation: CASSWDRGSNQPQHF.

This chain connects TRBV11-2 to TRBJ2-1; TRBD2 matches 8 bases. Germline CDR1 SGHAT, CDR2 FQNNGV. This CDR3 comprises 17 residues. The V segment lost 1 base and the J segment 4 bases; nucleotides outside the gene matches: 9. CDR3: CASSLVSSGGPYNEQFF. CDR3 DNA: TGTGCCAGCAGCTTAGTCTCCAGCGGGGGACCATACAATGAGCAGTTCTTC.

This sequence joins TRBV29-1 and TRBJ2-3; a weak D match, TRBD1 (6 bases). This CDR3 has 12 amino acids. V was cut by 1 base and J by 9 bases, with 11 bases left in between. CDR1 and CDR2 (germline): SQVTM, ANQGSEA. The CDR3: CSVEVVRGTQYF. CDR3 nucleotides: TGCAGCGTTGAAGTGGTCAGGGGAACGCAGTATTTT.

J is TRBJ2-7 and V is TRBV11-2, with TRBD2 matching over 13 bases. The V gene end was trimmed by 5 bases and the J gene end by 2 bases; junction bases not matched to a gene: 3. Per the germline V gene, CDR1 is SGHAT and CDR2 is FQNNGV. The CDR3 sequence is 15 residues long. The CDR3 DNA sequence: TGTGCCAGCAGCGAACTAGCGGGAGGGCCCTACGAGCAGTACTTC. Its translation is CASSELAGGPYEQYF.

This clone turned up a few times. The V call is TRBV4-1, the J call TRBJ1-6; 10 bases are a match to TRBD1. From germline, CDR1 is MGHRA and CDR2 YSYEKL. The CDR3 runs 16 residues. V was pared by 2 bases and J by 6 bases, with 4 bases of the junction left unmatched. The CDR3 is CASSQSWTGGNSPLHF. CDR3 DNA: TGCGCCAGCAGCCAAAGCTGGACAGGGGGTAATTCACCCCTCCACTTT.

CDR3 sequence: CASSYSADGATEAFF. The DNA for the CDR3 is TGTGCCAGCAGTTACTCGGCTGACGGAGCCACTGAAGCTTTCTTT. The chain carries TRBV6-5 and TRBJ1-1; D is unclear. Trimming removed 0 bases from V and 4 bases from J, with 12 bases in between. The CDR3 runs 15 residues. Germline V CDR1 and CDR2: MNHEY, SVGAGI.

The CDR3 reads CAISEQESGETQYF. In DNA form, the CDR3 reads TGTGCCATCAGTGAACAGGAATCCGGAGAGACCCAGTACTTC. V is TRBV10-3 and J is TRBJ2-5; possible D gene TRBD1, 5 bases. The CDR3 length is 14 residues. The ends were cut back, 3 bases at V and 4 bases at J, with 12 bases in the middle. In germline, CDR1 is ENHRY, CDR2 SYGVKD.

CDR3 in amino acids: CASSLAGTSAYNEQFF. The CDR3 coding sequence is TGTGCCAGCAGCTTGGCCGGGACTAGCGCATACAATGAGCAGTTCTTC. The chain joins TRBV5-4 to TRBJ2-1; 10 nucleotides align to TRBD2. CDR1 and CDR2 (germline): SGHNT, YYREEE (reference sequence). The CDR3 consists of 16 residues. J lost 4 bases, V lost 0 bases, and 4 bases had no gene match. The full variable domain, in which reference TRBV5-4 and TRBJ2-1 provide the parts outside the CDR3, is ETGVTQSPTHLIKTRGQQVTLRCSSQSGHNTVSWYQQALGQGPQFIFQYYREEENGRGNFPPRFSGLQFPNYSSELNVNALELDDSALYLCASSLAGTSAYNEQFFGPGTRLTVL.

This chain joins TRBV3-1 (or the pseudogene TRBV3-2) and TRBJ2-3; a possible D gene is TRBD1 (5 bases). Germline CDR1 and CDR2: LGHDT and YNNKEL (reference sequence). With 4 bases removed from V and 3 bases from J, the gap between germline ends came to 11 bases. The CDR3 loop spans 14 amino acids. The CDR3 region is CASSPRQTTDTQYF. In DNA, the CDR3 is TGTGCCAGCAGCCCCAGACAGACTACAGATACGCAGTATTTT.

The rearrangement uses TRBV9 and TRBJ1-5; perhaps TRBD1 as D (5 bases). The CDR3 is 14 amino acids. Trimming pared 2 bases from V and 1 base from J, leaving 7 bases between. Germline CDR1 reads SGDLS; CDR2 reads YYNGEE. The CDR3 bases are TGTGCCAGCAGCGTCAGGGTGAGCAATCAGCCCCAGCATTTT. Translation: CASSVRVSNQPQHF.